The entry below describes one TCR beta chain. V dropped 2 bases and J dropped 3 bases, with 8 bases sitting between them. CDR1 and CDR2 from the germline V gene are MDHEN and SYDVKM. The CDR3 sequence is 14 residues long. In the authors' methods: Scientists estimated how many nucleated cells there were by amplifying reference gene primers. Generated by immunoSEQ multiplex PCR, the TCRdb table keeps only in-frame clones and is missing some. V and J calls and clone size are those listed in that table; D and trimming were worked out from the DNA. Here the sample spans about 190,000 clones, 85% to 90% being singletons. This entry comes from a study of blood T cell repertoires in COVID-19. Study-level background: Researchers got acute and convalescent COVID-19 samples from the United States, Italy and Spain. PBMCs, B-cell-depleted T cells, or T cells were the source of the cDNA or gDNA that made up the material.

This chain uses TRBV28 with TRBJ1-3; weak D call: TRBD1 (6 bases). The source material was peripheral blood. This TCR derives from a man aged 50-59 years with acute or convalescent COVID-19. The CDR3 sequence is CASSLQDSGNTIYF. The CDR3 DNA reads as TGTGCCAGCAGTTTACAGGACAGTGGAAACACCATATATTTT.